The next 18 T cell receptor beta chains were all read from a single sample in a study of blood T cells in healthy people across ages. It was with a sample-barcoded 5' primer and a J-beta primer mix that a second PCR of roughly 6 to 12 cycles was run. Each CDR3 protein is one row after TCRdb ran MiXCR on the 5' RACE reads. Of roughly 800,000 distinct CDR3 sequences in the sample, more than 20% were seen once. These data also formed part of another study, on T cells of mothers and their children.

What was sequenced was blood. These receptor sequences come from a boy aged 10-17 years in good health.

This clonotype has a handful of counts. CDR3 nucleotides: TGCAGTGCTAGAGATGCAGGGCATGGAGAGACCCAGTACTTC. This gives the protein CSARDAGHGETQYF. The chain employs TRBV20-1 and TRBJ2-5; possible D gene TRBD1, 5 bases. Per the germline V gene, CDR1 is DFQATT and CDR2 is SNEGSKA (reference sequence). There are 14 residues in the CDR3. Trimming stripped 0 bases from V and 4 bases from J, with 12 bases between.

This clonotype appeared many times. This chain joins TRBV29-1 and TRBJ1-4; no definite D call. CDR1 and CDR2 from the germline V gene are SQVTM and ANQGSEA. The CDR3 spans 13 residues. V was cut by 0 bases and J by 3 bases, with 5 bases left in between. This CDR3 reads CSVEEGSNEKLFF. DNA of the CDR3: TGCAGCGTTGAAGAGGGCTCTAATGAAAAACTGTTTTTT.

The genes are TRBV19 and TRBJ1-4; perhaps TRBD1 as D (6 bases). Germline V gene sequence: CDR1 LNHDA, CDR2 SQIVND (reference sequence). The ends were cut back, 7 bases at V and 8 bases at J, with 17 bases in the middle. The CDR3 length is 14 residues. CDR3 DNA: TGTGCCAGTAACGGACAGTGGGGAGGAGAAAAACTGTTTTTT. Translation: CASNGQWGGEKLFF.

This chain links TRBV29-1 with TRBJ1-1; D gene uncertain. The germline CDR1 and CDR2 sequences are SQVTM and ANQGSEA. V was shortened by 6 bases and J by 7 bases, with 9 bases between the two germline ends. CDR3 size: 10 residues. As DNA, the CDR3 is TGCAGCGTCGCTACGAATGAAGCTTTCTTT. This gives the protein CSVATNEAFF.

This clonotype was counted a few times. The V call is TRBV29-1, the J call TRBJ2-5, with D tentatively TRBD1 or TRBD2 (5 bases each). The end of the DNA is better explained by TRBJ2-7, so the J call may be wrong. Germline lookup yields CDR1 SQVTM and CDR2 ANQGSEA. The CDR3 length is 12 residues. The DNA for the CDR3 is TGCAGCGTTGAGAGGGACGGATACGAGCAGTACTTC. Its translation is CSVERDGYEQYF.

This clonotype was counted a few times. The chain joins TRBV4-3 to TRBJ2-4; D may be TRBD2 (5 bases). Germline CDR1 is LGHNA and CDR2 is YSLEER. The CDR3 is 15 residues long. The V and J ends lost 0 bases and 8 bases respectively, with 14 bases between them. This chain's CDR3 is CASSQDGSIGHIQYF. The CDR3 nucleotides are TGCGCCAGCAGCCAAGATGGGAGTATCGGTCACATTCAGTACTTC.

This clonotype came up a few times. J is TRBJ2-3 and V is TRBV7-2; TRBD1 matches 8 bases. The J segment lost 2 bases and the V segment lost 5 bases, leaving 15 bases of the junction unmatched. The CDR3 has 18 amino acids. Germline V gene lookup returns CDR1 SGHTA and CDR2 FQGNSA. In nucleotides, the CDR3 is TGTGCCAGCAGCCTCCAGGGGGCCAAGCCCGTATTCACAGATACGCAGTATTTT. Translating it yields CASSLQGAKPVFTDTQYF.

The table lists this clonotype with a few counts. CDR3 sequence: CASSSMVGGGGNQPQHF. The DNA for the CDR3 is TGTGCCAGCAGTTCAATGGTGGGGGGCGGCGGCAATCAGCCCCAGCATTTT. The chain joins TRBV6-2 or TRBV6-3 to TRBJ1-5, with TRBD1 as a possible D gene (6 bases). Germline assignment: CDR1 MNHEY and CDR2 SVGEGT. This CDR3 contains 17 residues. Trimming took off 4 bases at V and 2 bases at J, with 18 bases between the two ends.

This rearrangement joins TRBV27 to TRBJ1-2; the D gene is possibly TRBD1 (6 bases). Germline V gives CDR1 MNHEY, CDR2 SMNVEV (reference sequence). This CDR3 contains 13 residues. V was pared by 0 bases and J by 7 bases, with 9 bases between. In nucleotides, the CDR3 is TGTGCCAGCAGTTTATCCCCAGGGGTTGGCTACACCTTC. It encodes CASSLSPGVGYTF.

Note on this clonotype: One junction end disagrees with the germline gene, perhaps due to a read error. The J gene is TRBJ2-1, the V gene TRBV3-1; D gene unclear. Per germline, CDR1 LGHDT and CDR2 YNNKEL (reference sequence). The CDR3 spans 11 residues. The CDR3 loop reads CASSQGRDELF. The CDR3, as DNA: TGTGCCAGCAGCCAAGGAAGGGATGAGCTCTTC.

This rearrangement joins TRBV4-1 to TRBJ2-5, with D unclear. Per germline, CDR1 MGHRA and CDR2 YSYEKL. The CDR3 extends over 14 amino acids. V was clipped by 0 bases and J by 4 bases, with 9 bases between them. The CDR3, as DNA: TGCGCCAGCAGCCAAGATAACTCGGGAGAGACCCAGTACTTC. Translating gives CASSQDNSGETQYF.

This rearrangement joins TRBV5-1 to TRBJ2-2; D is unresolved. The CDR3 loop spans 12 amino acids. Trimming took 1 base from V and 6 from J, leaving 4 bases between them. CDR1 is SGHRS and CDR2 is YFSETQ in the germline V gene. The CDR3 reads CASSLHPGELFF. CDR3 in DNA: TGCGCCAGCAGCTTGCACCCCGGGGAGCTGTTTTTT.

There are a few counts of this clonotype. The V call is TRBV12-3 or TRBV12-4, the J call TRBJ1-6; no clear D. CDR3 length: 15 amino acids. V was pared by 8 bases and J by 0 bases, with 11 bases between. The CDR3 reads CASLRGSSYNSPLHF. CDR3 in DNA: TGTGCCAGCCTCCGGGGTAGCTCCTATAATTCACCCCTCCACTTT.

This clonotype has just a few counts. V gene TRBV29-1 combines with J gene TRBJ1-3; D not certain. The V and J ends lost 2 bases and 2 bases respectively, with 1 base between them. The germline V gene has CDR1 SQVTM and CDR2 ANQGSEA. This CDR3 contains 11 residues. The CDR3 here is CSVETGNTIYF. As DNA, the CDR3 is TGCAGCGTTGAAACTGGAAACACCATATATTTT.

This clonotype was recorded a few times. The CDR3 region is CASRDGTSGRKQETQYF. Written as DNA, the CDR3 is TGTGCCAGCAGAGATGGGACTAGCGGGAGGAAACAAGAGACCCAGTACTTC. The V and J genes are TRBV11-2 and TRBJ2-5; 15 bases map to TRBD2. The CDR3 is made up of 17 amino acids. Germline trimming cut 6 bases from V and 2 bases from J; bases unmatched to any gene: 7. CDR1 SGHAT and CDR2 FQNNGV come from the germline V gene.

The chain has TRBV15 and TRBJ2-5; TRBD2 agrees at 10 bases. The CDR3 is 15 amino acids. V shed 0 bases, J shed 4 bases, and the junction held 2 bases outside the gene matches. The germline gives CDR1 LNHNV, CDR2 YYDKDF (reference sequence). In DNA form, the CDR3 reads TGTGCCACCAGCAGAGAAGCGGGAGGGGGAGAGACCCAGTACTTC. It yields the protein CATSREAGGGETQYF.

This clonotype was detected many times. The gene calls are TRBV9 and TRBJ2-3; TRBD2 agrees at 8 bases. J was trimmed by 4 bases and V by 8 bases; bases with no gene match: 9. The CDR3 loop spans 14 amino acids. The germline CDR1 and CDR2 sequences are SGDLS and YYNGEE. CDR3 coding DNA: TGTGCCAGTGGGACGGAGACTAGCGCAGATACGCAGTATTTT. Protein product: CASGTETSADTQYF.

In this sample, this clonotype turned up a few times. The chain carries TRBV27 and TRBJ2-5; D gene ambiguous. V dropped 4 bases and J dropped 4 bases, with 16 bases sitting between them. The length of the CDR3 is 15 residues. CDR1 and CDR2 (germline): MNHEY, SMNVEV (reference sequence). CDR3 nucleotide sequence: TGTGCCAGCAGTTCATCCCGGGCCCAGGCAGAGACCCAGTACTTC. Translated, it gives CASSSSRAQAETQYF.